In this sample, the clone carrying this TCR beta chain turned up once. The data stem from a study of blood T cell repertoires in COVID-19. Germline values: CDR1 LNHDA, CDR2 SQIVND (reference sequence). V gave up 5 bases and J gave up 3 bases; unmatched junction bases: 5. The CDR3 is 14 amino acids. TCRdb's copy holds only in-frame clones and misses some; the assay was immunoSEQ multiplex PCR. Counted here are about 200,000 clones, around 89% occurring once; the ten biggest clones make up 7.5% to 10%. V gene TRBV19 combines with J gene TRBJ1-2, with TRBD1 identical over 8 bases. The sequenced sample was PBMCs or T cells enriched from blood (not recorded which). The source is a young woman who had recovered from COVID-19. The chain's CDR3 is CASSFDRGYYGYTF. The CDR3 DNA sequence: TGTGCCAGTAGTTTCGACAGGGGCTACTATGGCTACACCTTC.